The 27 T cell receptor beta chains below all came from one sample that was sequenced in a study of T cells in Graves' hyperthyroidism and ophthalmopathy. TCR beta CDR3 regions were amplified from RNA. When the TCR CDR3 underwent first-round RT-PCR, the HTBI primer set was used. TCRdb re-derived calls from the multiplex PCR reads in MiXCR, one entry per CDR3 protein. The table has 500,000 to 750,000 distinct CDR3 sequences, more than 45% seen once. The specimen was peripheral blood or thyroid tissue (not recorded which). The receptors here all came from a woman in her late teens or twenties with Graves' hyperthyroidism.

This clonotype was found many times. V is TRBV27 and J is TRBJ1-1; D is unclear. Germline V gene sequence: CDR1 MNHEY, CDR2 SMNVEV (reference sequence). This CDR3 is 13 amino acids long. The V gene lost 6 bases and the J gene lost 10 bases, with 18 bases spanning the gap. CDR3 sequence reads: CASRPMLDWRAFF. The CDR3 DNA is TGTGCCAGCAGACCCATGCTGGACTGGCGAGCTTTCTTT.

The rearrangement links TRBV5-1 to TRBJ2-6; D is undetermined. V was trimmed by 4 bases and J by 4 bases, leaving 6 bases between them. Germline V gene lookup returns CDR1 SGHRS and CDR2 YFSETQ. The CDR3 is 13 residues long. This CDR3 reads CASSTPGANVLTF. The CDR3 coding sequence is TGCGCCAGCAGCACGCCAGGGGCCAACGTCCTGACTTTC. Complete variable domain (other parts from reference TRBV5-1 and TRBJ2-6): KAGVTQTPRYLIKTRGQQVTLSCSPISGHRSVSWYQQTPGQGLQFLFEYFSETQRNKGNFPGRFSGRQFSNSRSEMNVSTLELGDSALYLCASSTPGANVLTFGAGSRLTVL.

The chain is built from TRBV6-2 or TRBV6-3 and TRBJ1-5, with TRBD1 identical over 7 bases. Germline values: CDR1 MNHEY, CDR2 SVGEGT. After removal of 5 bases from V and 4 bases from J, the junction contained 17 bases not matched to a gene. The CDR3 runs 18 residues. This CDR3 is CASSARRPDRSGNQPQHF. The CDR3 DNA reads TGTGCCAGCAGTGCACGGAGGCCGGACAGGTCAGGGAATCAGCCCCAGCATTTT.

The DNA for the CDR3 is TGTGCCAGCAGCGGGAAAACAGGGTCCCCCACTGAAGCTTTCTTT. Protein sequence: CASSGKTGSPTEAFF. The V gene is TRBV9, the J gene TRBJ1-1, with D tentatively TRBD1 (6 bases). Germline values: CDR1 SGDLS, CDR2 YYNGEE. Trimming took 3 bases from V and 4 from J, leaving 16 bases between them. This CDR3 region has 15 residues.

This clonotype was seen at least ten times. The CDR3 loop reads CASSPQGVETQYF. Here the CDR3 DNA reads TGCGCCAGCAGCCCGCAGGGCGTAGAGACCCAGTACTTC. The V and J genes are TRBV4-1 and TRBJ2-5; maybe TRBD1 (5 bases). CDR1 and CDR2 (germline): MGHRA, YSYEKL. The length of the CDR3 is 13 residues. Trimming took off 4 bases at V and 4 bases at J, with 10 bases between the two ends.

This clonotype has ten or more counts. V and J are TRBV7-8 and TRBJ2-5, with D unresolved. Per germline, CDR1 SGHVS and CDR2 FQNEAQ. Between the trimmed V and J ends, which lost 3 bases and 5 bases, there was a span of 7 bases. The CDR3 extends over 12 amino acids. The CDR3 nucleotides are TGTGCCAGCAGCTTGTCCTCTGAGACCCAGTACTTC. As protein: CASSLSSETQYF.

Notes on this clonotype: Compared with germline, one end of the junction differs, possibly owing to a read error. The chain recombines TRBV10-3 with TRBJ1-3, with D possibly TRBD1 on 6 matching bases. Germline V gives CDR1 ENHRY, CDR2 SYGVKD. This CDR3 region has 13 residues. CDR3 sequence: CAIRGDTGITIYF. The CDR3 coding sequence is TGTGCCATCAGGGGGGACACGGGAATCACCATATATTTT.

Points on this clonotype: Since no conserved phenylalanine or tryptophan closes the CDR3, a read error is the likely cause. It is unclear where the CDR3 begins or ends on the DNA, so no DNA is shown, and the CDR3 is as TCRdb lists it. The chain joins TRBV2 to TRBJ1-5; TRBD1, the D gene given by the table, was not confirmed from the DNA. Looked up from germline, CDR1 is SNHLY and CDR2 is FYNNEI. The CDR3 length is 8 residues, termini included. The CDR3 sequence: CASSGTRP.

On this clonotype itself: The junction does not match germline at one end; this may be a read error. The CDR3 sequence: CAGSYLSGLNYGYTF. CDR3 DNA sequence: TGTGCCGGCAGTTACCTCTCCGGGCTCAACTATGGCTACACCTTC. The chain employs TRBV6-6 and TRBJ1-2; D uncertain. Germline CDR1 and CDR2: MNHNY and SVGAGI (reference sequence). The CDR3 is 15 amino acids.

This clonotype appeared many times. This chain links TRBV15 with TRBJ2-7, with TRBD1 as a possible D gene (5 bases). The CDR3 is 12 residues long. V dropped 5 bases and J dropped 9 bases, with 14 bases sitting between them. Germline lookup yields CDR1 LNHNV and CDR2 YYDKDF (reference sequence). The CDR3 reads CATSGSIGVQYF. DNA for the CDR3: TGTGCCACCAGCGGCAGCATAGGGGTGCAGTACTTC.

This clonotype was observed at least ten times. This sequence joins TRBV4-1 and TRBJ1-1; possible D gene TRBD1, 5 bases. The CDR3 consists of 14 residues. V lost 4 bases and J lost 3, with 12 bases in between. In germline, CDR1 is MGHRA, CDR2 YSYEKL. CDR3 sequence: CASSPGPRDTEAFF. The CDR3 DNA sequence: TGCGCCAGCAGCCCGGGACCCAGGGACACTGAAGCTTTCTTT.

At least ten counts were recorded for this clonotype. This sequence joins TRBV7-9 and TRBJ1-3; TRBD1 matches 12 bases. CDR3 length equals 16 residues. V was pared by 4 bases and J by 4 bases, with 5 bases of the junction left unmatched. Germline loops: CDR1 SEHNR, CDR2 FQNEAQ (reference sequence). CDR3 protein: CASSSGQGAPGNTIYF. In DNA, the CDR3 is TGTGCCAGCAGCTCGGGACAGGGGGCGCCAGGAAACACCATATATTTT. Full variable domain (outside the CDR3, taken from reference TRBV7-9 and TRBJ1-3): DTGVSQNPRHKITKRGQNVTFRCDPISEHNRLYWYRQTLGQGPEFLTYFQNEAQLEKSRLLSDRFSAERPKGSFSTLEIQRTEQGDSAMYLCASSSGQGAPGNTIYFGEGSWLTVV.

J is TRBJ2-5 and V is TRBV7-6; TRBD2 aligns across 13 bases. This CDR3 spans 16 amino acids. Germline V gene sequence: CDR1 SGHVS, CDR2 FNYEAQ. J was trimmed by 2 bases and V by 5 bases; bases with no gene match: 5. Here the CDR3 reads CASSKGLAGTQETQYF. The CDR3 region has the DNA TGTGCCAGCAGCAAGGGACTAGCGGGGACTCAAGAGACCCAGTACTTC.

This clonotype was counted many times. The chain has TRBV10-3 and TRBJ2-3; D not resolved. Trimming pared 2 bases from V and 0 bases from J, leaving 0 bases between. Looked up from germline, CDR1 is ENHRY and CDR2 is SYGVKD. CDR3 length: 12 residues. This CDR3 is CAISESTDTQYF. CDR3 nucleotides: TGTGCCATCAGTGAGAGCACAGATACGCAGTATTTT.

Regarding this clonotype: One end of the junction does not line up with germline, which may come from a read error. This rearrangement joins TRBV10-2 to TRBJ2-7, with 11 bases identical to TRBD2. Germline CDR1 reads WSHSY; CDR2 reads SAAADI. This CDR3 region has 15 residues. This CDR3 reads CASVRLAGNLWVQCF. The CDR3 region has the DNA TGCGCCAGCGTGCGACTAGCGGGAAATTTGTGGGTGCAGTGCTTC.

The chain recombines TRBV7-6 with TRBJ1-5; D call uncertain. The CDR3 runs 13 residues. The germline V and J ends were trimmed by 3 bases and 11 bases, with 14 bases remaining between them. The V gene's germline CDR1 is SGHVS and CDR2 FNYEAQ. CDR3 DNA sequence: TGTGCCAGCAGCTTGATGTTGGGAGAGACCCAGCATTTT. Translating gives CASSLMLGETQHF.

The CDR3 bases are TGTGCCAGCACCCTAGGATCCCTCCACTTT. Residues: CASTLGSLHF. The chain uses TRBV12-3 or TRBV12-4 and TRBJ1-6; no firm D call. Between the trimmed V and J ends, which lost 7 bases and 14 bases, there was a span of 9 bases. The CDR3 is made up of 10 amino acids.

The chain couples TRBV20-1 to TRBJ2-2; a possible D gene is TRBD2 (7 bases). CDR1 is DFQATT and CDR2 is SNEGSKA in the germline V gene (reference sequence). This CDR3 is 16 amino acids long. V shed 5 bases and J shed 4 bases, with 20 bases lying between them. CDR3 amino acids: CSAGGGRGGGTGELFF. The CDR3 DNA follows: TGCAGTGCTGGGGGGGGCAGGGGAGGTGGCACCGGGGAGCTGTTTTTT.

CDR3 sequence reads: CASSTDRDRGIGYGYTF. In DNA form, the CDR3 reads TGTGCCAGCAGCACCGATAGGGACAGGGGGATCGGCTATGGCTACACCTTC. The chain recombines TRBV2 with TRBJ1-2; 11 positions match TRBD1. Trimming cost V 6 bases and J 4 bases; bases outside gene matches: 13. The germline CDR1 and CDR2 sequences are SNHLY and FYNNEI. The CDR3 loop spans 17 amino acids.

The chain carries TRBV7-2 and TRBJ2-5; the D is unclear. The germline gives CDR1 SGHTA, CDR2 FQGNSA. Trimming pared 5 bases from V and 4 bases from J, leaving 11 bases between. The CDR3 loop spans 13 amino acids. The CDR3, as DNA: TGTGCCAGCAGCCCCCAGTGGGCAGAGACCCAGTACTTC. Encoded protein: CASSPQWAETQYF.

A remark on this clonotype: A much larger clone differs from this one at a single base, so this may be a read error. The CDR3 loop is CASSVGWAGEIQEIQYF. In nucleotides, the CDR3 is TGTGCCAGCAGCGTGGGATGGGCGGGAGAGATCCAAGAGATCCAGTACTTC. The chain employs TRBV9 and TRBJ2-5; 7 positions match TRBD2. Germline lookup yields CDR1 SGDLS and CDR2 YYNGEE. CDR3 length: 17 amino acids.

This chain links TRBV6-5 with TRBJ2-7; possibly TRBD1 for D (7 bases). The J call may be mistaken, given a closer DNA end match to TRBJ2-1. Per germline, CDR1 MNHEY and CDR2 SVGAGI. The CDR3 is 12 amino acids. The CDR3 protein is CASSPGGSEQFF. DNA for the CDR3: TGTGCCAGCAGCCCAGGGGGGTCTGAGCAGTTCTTC.

Of note for this clonotype: This may arise from a read error, as a much more abundant clone is one base away. This chain uses TRBV12-5 with TRBJ2-7, with 9 bases aligning to TRBD1. CDR1 and CDR2 from the germline V gene are LGHNT and FRNRAP. This CDR3 has 12 amino acids. CDR3 coding DNA: TGTGCTAGCCGGGACAGGGTCCCCGAGCAGTGCTTC. It is translated as CASRDRVPEQCF. Complete variable domain (other parts from reference TRBV12-5 and TRBJ2-7): DARVTQTPRHKVTEMGQEVTMRCQPILGHNTVFWYRQTMMQGLELLAYFRNRAPLDDSGMPKDRFSAEMPDATLATLKIQPSEPRDSAVYFCASRDRVPEQCFGPGTRLTVT.

The V gene is TRBV20-1, the J gene TRBJ2-6, with 7 bases that match TRBD1. CDR1 DFQATT and CDR2 SNEGSKA come from the germline V gene (reference sequence). The CDR3 loop spans 18 amino acids. V lost 3 bases to trimming and J lost 0 bases; unmatched junction nucleotides: 11. The CDR3, as DNA: TGCAGTGCTAGTAGGGGACAGCCCTTTGCCTCTGGGGCCAACGTCCTGACTTTC. Encoded protein: CSASRGQPFASGANVLTF.

The V gene is TRBV7-9, the J gene TRBJ1-6; D remains ambiguous. The CDR3 has 14 residues. Trimming took 5 bases from V and 10 from J, leaving 15 bases between them. Germline V gives CDR1 SEHNR, CDR2 FQNEAQ (reference sequence). In DNA form, the CDR3 reads TGTGCCAGCAGCCCAAGGACTAGCGGGTCACCCCTCCACTTT. Its protein is CASSPRTSGSPLHF.

V and J are TRBV7-9 and TRBJ1-5; 7 nucleotides match TRBD1. The ends lost 5 bases at V and 0 bases at J; junction bases unmatched: 4. Germline loops: CDR1 SEHNR, CDR2 FQNEAQ (reference sequence). The CDR3 totals 15 residues. As DNA, the CDR3 is TGTGCCAGCAGCAGAAGACAGGGTAGCAATCAGCCCCAGCATTTT. Amino acid sequence: CASSRRQGSNQPQHF.

This clonotype was found a few times. J is TRBJ2-7 and V is TRBV7-3, with D uncertain. The DNA end is more similar to TRBJ2-1, so the J call may be wrong. The CDR3 runs to 12 residues. The germline V gene encodes CDR1 SGHTA and CDR2 FQGTGA. CDR3 loop: CASSLASSEQFF. The DNA of the CDR3 is TGTGCCAGCAGCCTGGCTTCGAGCGAGCAGTTCTTC.